These 28 T cell receptor beta chains were sequenced from one sample in a study of blood T cell repertoires in COVID-19. TCRdb's copy holds only in-frame clones and misses some; the assay was immunoSEQ multiplex PCR. Of under 120,000 clones in the sample, around 85% were seen once. Sequencing used peripheral blood. The receptors stem from a man between 65 and 79 years old with active or convalescent COVID-19.

The chain joins TRBV6-5 to TRBJ2-1, with TRBD2 matching 7 bases. V trimming: 6 bases; J trimming: 2 bases; junction bases outside the gene matches: 7. Germline V gives CDR1 MNHEY, CDR2 SVGAGI. This CDR3 has 15 residues. The CDR3, as DNA: TGTGCCAGCAGGGGTAGCGGGTATGCCTACAATGAGCAGTTCTTC. Translation gives CASRGSGYAYNEQFF.

This chain uses TRBV28 with TRBJ2-7, with 11 bases aligning to TRBD2. Germline lookup yields CDR1 MDHEN and CDR2 SYDVKM. With V trimmed by 4 bases and J by 7 bases, 6 bases remained unmatched. The CDR3 has 14 amino acids. The CDR3 sequence is CASSYGLAGREQYF. CDR3 bases: TGTGCCAGCAGTTATGGACTAGCGGGTAGGGAGCAGTACTTC.

The rearrangement links TRBV24-1 to TRBJ2-1; 16 positions agree with TRBD2. Germline CDR1 reads KGHDR; CDR2 reads SFDVKD. The CDR3 runs 18 residues. The junction had 2 bases not matched to a gene; V was cut back by 3 bases and J by 1 base. CDR3: CATSDPGLAGGSYNEQFF. CDR3 in DNA: TGTGCCACCAGTGATCCGGGACTAGCGGGAGGGTCCTACAATGAGCAGTTCTTC.

This clone occurred a few times. The chain couples TRBV5-6 to TRBJ2-1, with 7 bases matching TRBD1. The germline CDR1 and CDR2 sequences are SGHDT and YYEEEE. The CDR3 extends over 15 amino acids. J was trimmed by 3 bases and V by 4 bases; bases with no gene match: 7. The CDR3 spells CASSAQGRVYNEQFF. The CDR3 DNA reads TGTGCCAGCAGCGCACAGGGGAGAGTCTACAATGAGCAGTTCTTC.

This clone was counted a single time. V gene TRBV12-3 or TRBV12-4 combines with J gene TRBJ1-6; no firm D call. The CDR3 has 13 amino acids. Trimming shortened V by 6 bases and J by 8 bases, and 11 bases separated the two germline ends. The CDR3 coding sequence is TGTGCCAGCAGCCTCGGGAGTTATTCACCCCTCCACTTT. This codes for CASSLGSYSPLHF.

The V gene is TRBV5-1, the J gene TRBJ2-5; TRBD1 is a possible D gene (5 bases). This CDR3 spans 15 amino acids. Germline V CDR1 and CDR2: SGHRS, YFSETQ. The V and J ends lost 2 bases and 3 bases respectively, with 14 bases between them. The chain's CDR3 is CASSFVWGPEETQYF. In nucleotides, the CDR3 is TGCGCCAGCAGCTTCGTGTGGGGCCCCGAAGAGACCCAGTACTTC.

This sequence joins TRBV5-1 and TRBJ2-3; D perhaps matches TRBD2 (6 bases). CDR1 is SGHRS and CDR2 is YFSETQ in the germline V gene. V lost 0 bases and J lost 7, with 12 bases in between. The CDR3 is made up of 14 amino acids. The CDR3 DNA sequence: TGCGCCAGCAGCTTGGCGGGAGAGGTAAATACGCAGTATTTT. Translation: CASSLAGEVNTQYF.

The J gene is TRBJ2-5, the V gene TRBV5-6; TRBD2 matches at 14 bases. The CDR3 has 17 residues. V shed 0 bases and J 2 bases; nucleotides not matched to a gene: 3. In germline, CDR1 is SGHDT, CDR2 YYEEEE. This CDR3 reads CASSLVGLAGEQETQYF. Here the CDR3 DNA reads TGTGCCAGCAGCTTGGTGGGACTAGCGGGGGAGCAAGAGACCCAGTACTTC. Full variable domain (outside the CDR3, taken from reference TRBV5-6 and TRBJ2-5): DAGVTQSPTHLIKTRGQQVTLRCSPKSGHDTVSWYQQALGQGPQFIFQYYEEEERQRGNFPDRFSGHQFPNYSSELNVNALLLGDSALYLCASSLVGLAGEQETQYFGPGTRLLVL.

V is TRBV19 and J is TRBJ2-6; 8 bases are a match to TRBD2. Germline CDR1 LNHDA, CDR2 SQIVND (reference sequence). The ends lost 6 bases at V and 0 bases at J; junction bases unmatched: 10. The CDR3 is 18 residues long. In DNA, the CDR3 is TGTGCCAGTAGGGACAGCCGGGGACTAGACTCTGGGGCCAACGTCCTGACTTTC. Residues: CASRDSRGLDSGANVLTF.

The CDR3 DNA follows: TGTGCCAGCAGTTTGACAGGGGGGTATGGCTACACCTTC. Translated: CASSLTGGYGYTF. V is TRBV28 and J is TRBJ1-2, with TRBD1 matching over 9 bases. The CDR3 is 13 amino acids. The germline V gene has CDR1 MDHEN and CDR2 SYDVKM. Germline trimming cut 3 bases from V and 5 bases from J; bases unmatched to any gene: 1.

This sequence joins TRBV29-1 and TRBJ2-3; 11 bases match TRBD2. The germline V gene has CDR1 SQVTM and CDR2 ANQGSEA. The junction had 5 bases not matched to a gene; V was cut back by 4 bases and J by 2 bases. The CDR3 is 15 amino acids. CDR3 sequence reads: CSVAMTSGATDTQYF. DNA for the CDR3: TGCAGCGTTGCCATGACTAGCGGGGCCACAGATACGCAGTATTTT.

The V call is TRBV29-1, the J call TRBJ2-2; 7 bases align to TRBD1. The CDR3 runs 16 residues. From germline, CDR1 is SQVTM and CDR2 ANQGSEA. J lost 4 bases, V lost 4 bases, and 12 bases had no gene match. CDR3 nucleotide sequence: TGCAGCGTTGGAATGGAAAGGGGGCGAAGCACCGGGGAGCTGTTTTTT. Protein product: CSVGMERGRSTGELFF.

This clone showed up just a few times. V is TRBV1 and J is TRBJ2-2; TRBD2 is the table's D call, not checked against the DNA. TRBV1 is a recognized pseudogene. CDR3 length: 17 residues. The CDR3 sequence is CTSSLPKGFGGSGELFF. The CDR3 region has the DNA TGCACCAGCAGCCTACCGAAGGGCTTTGGGGGGTCCGGGGAGCTGTTTTTT.

The chain couples TRBV28 to TRBJ2-7; 8 bases align to TRBD2. The ends lost 7 bases at V and 4 bases at J; junction bases unmatched: 9. Germline V lookup: CDR1 MDHEN, CDR2 SYDVKM. CDR3 size: 14 residues. The CDR3 here is CASIETGGVYEQYF. As DNA, the CDR3 is TGTGCCAGCATTGAGACGGGAGGGGTGTACGAGCAGTACTTC.

The chain recombines TRBV12-5 with TRBJ2-3; D ambiguous. V was trimmed by 6 bases and J by 1 base, leaving 11 bases between them. Germline V gene data show CDR1 as LGHNT and CDR2 as FRNRAP. This CDR3 is built from 14 residues. For the CDR3, the DNA is TGTGCTAGTGGGAACCCTACTCGCACAGATACGCAGTATTTT. As protein: CASGNPTRTDTQYF.

The chain has TRBV15 and TRBJ2-3; 12 nucleotides line up with TRBD2. In germline, CDR1 is LNHNV, CDR2 YYDKDF (reference sequence). Trimming cost V 6 bases and J 3 bases; bases outside gene matches: 1. This CDR3 is 14 amino acids long. CDR3 DNA sequence: TGTGCCACCAGTGGACTAGCGGGGACAGATACGCAGTATTTT. Encoded protein: CATSGLAGTDTQYF.

This clone has just one count. This sequence joins TRBV2 and TRBJ1-6; possibly TRBD1 for D (6 bases). The ends were cut back, 2 bases at V and 10 bases at J, with 15 bases in the middle. Germline values: CDR1 SNHLY, CDR2 FYNNEI. The CDR3 extends over 15 amino acids. The CDR3 reads CASSETGPKGSPLHF. Written as DNA, the CDR3 is TGTGCCAGCAGTGAAACAGGGCCAAAGGGCTCACCCCTCCACTTT.

The rearrangement links TRBV9 to TRBJ2-5; 9 nucleotides match TRBD2. The germline CDR1 and CDR2 sequences are SGDLS and YYNGEE. Germline trimming cut 0 bases from V and 4 bases from J; bases unmatched to any gene: 7. The CDR3 is 16 residues long. DNA of the CDR3: TGTGCCAGCAGCGTAGGATTAGCGGGGGTAGGAGAGACCCAGTACTTC. Its translation: CASSVGLAGVGETQYF.

The V and J genes are TRBV3-1 (or the pseudogene TRBV3-2) and TRBJ2-2; D is possibly TRBD1 (5 bases). Deletions cut 6 bases from V and 2 bases from J, with 16 bases between. The germline V gene has CDR1 LGHDT and CDR2 YNNKEL (reference sequence). The CDR3 has 16 amino acids. The CDR3 reads CASRSNSGYNTGELFF. CDR3 DNA: TGTGCCAGCAGATCCAATTCAGGGTATAACACCGGGGAGCTGTTTTTT.

This clone was seen only once. The chain is built from TRBV5-8 and TRBJ1-1; possible D gene TRBD1, 5 bases. Trimming removed 4 bases from V and 5 bases from J, with 18 bases in between. Per the germline V gene, CDR1 is SGHTS and CDR2 is YDEGEE. The CDR3 spans 15 residues. As DNA, the CDR3 is TGTGCCAGCAGCCTGTTTGGCGGGGGGTGGACTGAAGCTTTCTTT. Amino acids: CASSLFGGGWTEAFF.

This clone has a count of ten or more. The chain employs TRBV6-5 and TRBJ1-5, with 11 bases identical to TRBD1. The CDR3 covers 16 residues. Germline trimming cut 3 bases from V and 4 bases from J; bases unmatched to any gene: 5. From germline, CDR1 is MNHEY and CDR2 SVGAGI. In DNA form, the CDR3 reads TGTGCCAGCAGTTATGCCGGGACAGGGGGAAATCAGCCCCAGCATTTT. Residues: CASSYAGTGGNQPQHF.

The V call is TRBV30, the J call TRBJ1-3, with a weak D call TRBD1 (5 bases). The CDR3 runs 13 residues. The V end lost 2 bases, the J end lost 1 base, and 6 bases lay between the germline ends. Germline assignment: CDR1 GTSNPN and CDR2 SVGIG (reference sequence). This chain's CDR3 is CAWSRGSGNTIYF. CDR3 nucleotide sequence: TGTGCCTGGAGTCGGGGGTCTGGAAACACCATATATTTT.

The gene calls are TRBV4-2 and TRBJ2-3, with 9 positions matching TRBD2. There are 17 residues in the CDR3. V lost 1 base, J lost 6 bases, and 11 bases stayed unmatched. Germline V gene data show CDR1 as LGHNA and CDR2 as YNFKEQ. Here the CDR3 reads CASSQVGGGGRQDTQYF. In DNA, the CDR3 is TGTGCCAGCAGCCAAGTGGGCGGGGGGGGCCGTCAGGATACGCAGTATTTT.

The V and J genes are TRBV11-1 and TRBJ1-1; D unresolved. V was pared by 0 bases and J by 8 bases, with 16 bases between. The CDR3 extends over 15 amino acids. Germline-derived CDR1 and CDR2 are SGHAT and FQDESV (reference sequence). DNA for the CDR3: TGTGCCAGCAGCTTAGCGCGAGGGCAGAGAAGCGAAGCTTTCTTT. Amino acids: CASSLARGQRSEAFF.

This chain joins TRBV30 and TRBJ1-2; D is possibly TRBD1 (6 bases). The ends were cut back, 8 bases at V and 6 bases at J, with 22 bases in the middle. Germline-derived CDR1 and CDR2 are GTSNPN and SVGIG (reference sequence). This CDR3 spans 14 amino acids. The DNA of the CDR3 is TGTGCCAGCCGGGACATGAGAAAGGTTAATGGCTACACCTTC. Protein sequence: CASRDMRKVNGYTF.

This chain connects TRBV29-1 to TRBJ1-1, with 7 bases lining up with TRBD1. With 4 bases clipped from V and 2 bases from J, the junction kept 4 bases outside the gene matches. Germline CDR1 SQVTM, CDR2 ANQGSEA. This CDR3 has 13 amino acids. CDR3 coding DNA: TGCAGCGTTGTGGGACAGTACAACACTGAAGCTTTCTTT. Amino acid sequence: CSVVGQYNTEAFF.

The genes are TRBV19 and TRBJ2-5; TRBD2 agrees at 9 bases. The length of the CDR3 is 17 residues. V was pared by 5 bases and J by 4 bases, with 14 bases of the junction left unmatched. The V gene's germline CDR1 is LNHDA and CDR2 SQIVND (reference sequence). CDR3 nucleotides: TGTGCCAGTAGTTCCTCATTGGCGGGAGGGCTCTCAGAGACCCAGTACTTC. Translating it yields CASSSSLAGGLSETQYF.

The V call is TRBV10-3, the J call TRBJ2-4; weak D call: TRBD1 (6 bases). This CDR3 comprises 13 residues. The V gene lost 11 bases and the J gene lost 7 bases, with 18 bases spanning the gap. The V gene's germline CDR1 is ENHRY and CDR2 SYGVKD. This CDR3 reads CAVSGALGNIQYF. CDR3 coding DNA: TGTGCCGTATCAGGGGCGTTGGGTAACATTCAGTACTTC.